This T cell receptor beta chain is from a study of cytomegalovirus exposure and HLA in healthy donors. This clone was seen more than once but under ten times. Its antigen remains unknown. Germline-derived CDR1 and CDR2 are LGHNA and YSLEER. With 3 bases removed from V and 3 bases from J, the gap between germline ends came to 11 bases. This CDR3 is 14 amino acids long. PCR involved 60 Vbeta and 13 Jbeta primers. TCRdb's copy holds only in-frame clones and misses some; the assay was immunoSEQ multiplex PCR. The table shows 160,000 or so clones, with more than 60% occurring only once. Study-level results: An analysis was carried out at a later point. It showed that HLA-associated TCR beta chains were more clonally expanded than equally common non-associated chains. With later analysis, a missense DCLRE1C variant became linked to TCR beta V- and J-gene trimming. The productive fraction for most TCR beta V segments was about 90% or about 30% in an earlier analysis. Most TCR sequences showed up rarely, but some public TCRs showed up in many donors.

The gene calls are TRBV4-3 and TRBJ1-1; no definite D call. This TCR was sampled from a man in his forties or fifties in good health and CMV-seronegative. Sample: PBMCs. In DNA, the CDR3 is TGCGCCAGCAGCCATTATGAGGGTCACACTGAAGCTTTCTTT. Translation gives CASSHYEGHTEAFF.